The present TCR beta chain was sequenced within a study of CD8 T cells in ankylosing spondylitis. TCRdb called the 5' RACE reads again in MiXCR, with one record for every CDR3 protein. The sample shows about 360,000 distinct CDR3 sequences, 20% of them seen only once. Details on this clonotype: What it binds is not known.

Study results and limitations: The study looked at matched synovial fluid samples from ankylosing spondylitis patients. Disease-linked clones were reported to be significantly enriched there. What appeared characteristic of ankylosing spondylitis blood was a TCR beta motif of 7 or 8 highly homologous variants. Disease-linked clones displayed a CD8+ phenotype and appeared relatively rarely in peripheral blood. Earlier work had already found some motif variants in reactive arthritis synovial fluid and blood.

Trimming removed 0 bases from V and 5 bases from J, with 10 bases in between. There are 14 residues in the CDR3. Germline-derived CDR1 and CDR2 are LGHDT and YNNKEL (reference sequence). Sequences were obtained from blood, either unsorted or a sorted T cell fraction (not recorded which). This rearrangement joins TRBV3-1 to TRBJ2-5; a possible D gene is TRBD2 (5 bases). This receptor was obtained from a male donor with ankylosing spondylitis or in good health (not recorded which). CDR3 DNA: TGTGCCAGCAGCCAAGAGCGCGGGTACGAGACCCAGTACTTC. Translated, it gives CASSQERGYETQYF.